The sequence of this T cell receptor (beta chain) was determined in a study of human T cells and chemical hapten exposure. Time point indicated: pre-sensitization, week 0. Indicated treatment: therapeutic diphenylcyclopropenone sensitization with weekly scalp DPC. Investigators collected blood before applying each patch test. Comment on this clonotype: The antigen remains unidentified.

TCRdb re-called the RACE reads with MiXCR, one entry per CDR3 protein. In the table there are about 120,000 distinct CDR3 sequences, about 13% of which are singletons. The germline V gene has CDR1 SGHAT and CDR2 FQDESV (reference sequence). This CDR3 is built from 15 residues. V gave up 3 bases and J gave up 5 bases, with 16 bases separating them. General study points: Large CDR3 similarity clusters arose significantly more often from expanded TCRs than from controls.

The chain has TRBV11-1 and TRBJ1-1; D perhaps matches TRBD1 (5 bases). Sequencing was performed on whole blood, taken in connection with sensitization to the hapten diphenylcyclopropenone (DPC). This TCR was sampled from a woman under 30 with alopecia areata. Some clones in this sample may be carry-over from other donors' samples. In DNA, the CDR3 is TGTGCCAGCAGCTTGCTTCGGGGCTCGGGAACTGAAGCTTTCTTT. Protein product: CASSLLRGSGTEAFF.